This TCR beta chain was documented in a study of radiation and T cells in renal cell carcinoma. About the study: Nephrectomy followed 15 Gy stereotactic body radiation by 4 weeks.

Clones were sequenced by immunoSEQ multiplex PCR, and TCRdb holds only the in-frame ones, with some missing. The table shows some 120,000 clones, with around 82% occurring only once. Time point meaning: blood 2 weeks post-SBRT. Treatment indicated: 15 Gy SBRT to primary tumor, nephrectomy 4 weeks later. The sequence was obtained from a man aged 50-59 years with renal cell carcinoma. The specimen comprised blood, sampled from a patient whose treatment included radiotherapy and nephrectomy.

The CDR3 is CASRKTGLNEKLFF. CDR3 bases: TGTGCCAGCCGAAAGACAGGACTAAATGAAAAACTGTTTTTT. The chain carries TRBV27 and TRBJ1-4; D is possibly TRBD1 (6 bases). V lost 8 bases to trimming and J lost 5 bases, with 15 bases between them. Looked up from germline, CDR1 is MNHEY and CDR2 is SMNVEV (reference sequence). The CDR3 is made up of 14 amino acids.